This TCR beta chain was retrieved from a study of T cell repertoires in cytomegalovirus infection. Study context: Indications came from public TCR beta signatures; they pointed to CMV infection and to a matching HLA type.

This clonotype was seen ten or more times. This CDR3 has 15 residues. Trimming at V came to 3 bases and at J to 4 bases, leaving 7 bases not matched to a gene. The germline V gene encodes CDR1 MGHDK and CDR2 SYGVNS. From the reads, TCRdb called clonotypes with MiXCR, one entry per CDR3 protein. The sample shows 350,000 to 500,000 distinct CDR3 sequences, approximately 31% of them seen only once. The receptor's source is a human donor in good health (CMV status not recorded). Some clones in this sample may be carry-over from other donors' samples. Sequencing was carried out using PBMCs. The chain employs TRBV25-1 and TRBJ1-2; 8 positions agree with TRBD1. The CDR3 nucleotides are TGTGCCAGCAGTGACCCAGGACAGGGCGGCTATGGCTACACCTTC. Translated, it gives CASSDPGQGGYGYTF.